This T cell receptor beta chain was obtained from a study of vaccination and CD4 T cells after COVID-19. With regard to this clonotype: Its antigen is not identified.

Researchers used the Oncomine TCR Beta short-read assay to sequence DNA from cultured CD4+ T cells. A single record per CDR3 protein comes from TCRdb applying MiXCR to the PCR reads. The repertoire holds 8,000 or so distinct CDR3 sequences, 45% to 55% seen once, with 40% to 55% in the top ten. CDR3 length equals 14 residues. V was pared by 4 bases and J by 5 bases, with 14 bases between. Germline V lookup: CDR1 MNHEY, CDR2 SVGAGI. Treatment of the sample: roughly 10-day PBMC culture with coronavirus spike peptide pools or control peptides (ViraFEST assay). This TCR was recovered from a human donor who had recovered from COVID-19. The specimen was CD4+ T cells from blood, cultured in vitro. The chain uses TRBV6-5 and TRBJ1-1; possible D gene TRBD1, 5 bases. In DNA, the CDR3 is TGTGCCAGCAGTTCGCCGGCAGGGTCTACTGAAGCTTTCTTT. This gives the protein CASSSPAGSTEAFF.